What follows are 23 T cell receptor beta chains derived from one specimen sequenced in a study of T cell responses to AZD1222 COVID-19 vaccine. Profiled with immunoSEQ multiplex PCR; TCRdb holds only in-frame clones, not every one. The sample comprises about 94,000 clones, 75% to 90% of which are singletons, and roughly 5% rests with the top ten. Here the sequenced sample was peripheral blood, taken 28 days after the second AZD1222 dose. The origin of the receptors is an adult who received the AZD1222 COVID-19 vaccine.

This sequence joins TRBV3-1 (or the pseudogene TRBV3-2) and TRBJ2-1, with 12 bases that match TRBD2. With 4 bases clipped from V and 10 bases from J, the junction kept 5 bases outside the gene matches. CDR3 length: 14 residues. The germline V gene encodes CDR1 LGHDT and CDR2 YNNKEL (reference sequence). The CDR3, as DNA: TGTGCCAGCAGCCGACTAGCGGGGGCGGCGGAGCAGTTCTTC. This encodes CASSRLAGAAEQFF.

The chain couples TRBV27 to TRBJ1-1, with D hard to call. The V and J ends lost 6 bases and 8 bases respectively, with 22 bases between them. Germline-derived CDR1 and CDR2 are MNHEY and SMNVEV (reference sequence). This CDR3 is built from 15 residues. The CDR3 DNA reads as TGTGCCAGCAGAACCCTGTTTAGGACCACAAGCGAAGCTTTCTTT. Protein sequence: CASRTLFRTTSEAFF.

DNA for the CDR3: TGCGCCAGCCTGGGACTAGCGGGAACCTCCGGGGAGCTGTTTTTT. Translation gives CASLGLAGTSGELFF. This chain joins TRBV5-1 and TRBJ2-2; TRBD2 aligns across 13 bases. Germline-derived CDR1 and CDR2 are SGHRS and YFSETQ. The V segment lost 7 bases and the J segment 6 bases; nucleotides outside the gene matches: 6. CDR3 length: 15 residues.

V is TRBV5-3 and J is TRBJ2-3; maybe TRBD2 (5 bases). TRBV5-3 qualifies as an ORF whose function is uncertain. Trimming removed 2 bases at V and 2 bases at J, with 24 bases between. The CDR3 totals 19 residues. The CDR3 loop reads CARSFGNSENIRFTDTQYF. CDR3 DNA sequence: TGTGCCAGAAGCTTCGGAAATAGCGAAAACATCAGGTTCACAGATACGCAGTATTTT.

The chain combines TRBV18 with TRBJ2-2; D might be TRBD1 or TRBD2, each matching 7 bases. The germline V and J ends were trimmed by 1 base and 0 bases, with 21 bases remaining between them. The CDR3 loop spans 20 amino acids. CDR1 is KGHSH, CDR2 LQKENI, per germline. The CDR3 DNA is TGTGCCAGCTCACCACTTCCTCCAGGGGGGGCAACGGCGAACACCGGGGAGCTGTTTTTT. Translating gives CASSPLPPGGATANTGELFF.

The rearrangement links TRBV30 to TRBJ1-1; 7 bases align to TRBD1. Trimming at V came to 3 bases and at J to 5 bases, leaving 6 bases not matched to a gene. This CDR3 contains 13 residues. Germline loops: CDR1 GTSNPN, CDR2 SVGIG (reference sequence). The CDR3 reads CAWSRGGWTEAFF. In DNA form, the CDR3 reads TGTGCCTGGAGCAGGGGGGGTTGGACTGAAGCTTTCTTT.

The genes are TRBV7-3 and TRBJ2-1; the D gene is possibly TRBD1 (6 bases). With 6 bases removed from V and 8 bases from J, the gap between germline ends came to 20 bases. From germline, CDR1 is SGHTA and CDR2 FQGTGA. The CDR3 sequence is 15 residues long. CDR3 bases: TGTGCCAGCAGTCCACAGGGATTCCCCTTGGATGAGCAGTTCTTC. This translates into CASSPQGFPLDEQFF.

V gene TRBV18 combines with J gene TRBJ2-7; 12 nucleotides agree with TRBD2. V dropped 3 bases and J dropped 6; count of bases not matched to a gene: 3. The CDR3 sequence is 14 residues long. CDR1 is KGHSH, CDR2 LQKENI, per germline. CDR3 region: CASSPGLAGSEQYF. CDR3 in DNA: TGTGCCAGCTCACCTGGACTAGCGGGGAGCGAGCAGTACTTC.

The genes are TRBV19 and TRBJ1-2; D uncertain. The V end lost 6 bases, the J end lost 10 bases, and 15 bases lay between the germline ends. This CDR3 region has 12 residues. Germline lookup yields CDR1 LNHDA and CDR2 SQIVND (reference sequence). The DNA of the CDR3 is TGTGCCAGTAGCCAAAAGGACCGGGTCTACACCTTC. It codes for CASSQKDRVYTF.

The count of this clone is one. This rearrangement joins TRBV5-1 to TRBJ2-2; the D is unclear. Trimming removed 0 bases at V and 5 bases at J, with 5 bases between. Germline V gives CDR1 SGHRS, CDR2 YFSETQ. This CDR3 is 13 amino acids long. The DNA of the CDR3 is TGCGCCAGCAGCTTGGAGGAAACCGGGGAGCTGTTTTTT. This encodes CASSLEETGELFF.

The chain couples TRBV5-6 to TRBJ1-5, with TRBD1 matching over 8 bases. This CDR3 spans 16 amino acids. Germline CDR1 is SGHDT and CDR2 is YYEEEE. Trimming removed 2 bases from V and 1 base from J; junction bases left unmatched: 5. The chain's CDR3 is CASSFGTGGSNQPQHF. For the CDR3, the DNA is TGTGCCAGCAGCTTCGGAACAGGGGGGAGCAATCAGCCCCAGCATTTT.

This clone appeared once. The chain's CDR3 is CSVVWQGTEAFF. In DNA form, the CDR3 reads TGCAGCGTTGTGTGGCAGGGCACTGAAGCTTTCTTT. The gene calls are TRBV29-1 and TRBJ1-1; weak D call: TRBD1 (5 bases). Per germline, CDR1 SQVTM and CDR2 ANQGSEA. The CDR3 has 12 amino acids. The V end was cut by 4 bases, the J end by 4 bases, with 10 bases between.

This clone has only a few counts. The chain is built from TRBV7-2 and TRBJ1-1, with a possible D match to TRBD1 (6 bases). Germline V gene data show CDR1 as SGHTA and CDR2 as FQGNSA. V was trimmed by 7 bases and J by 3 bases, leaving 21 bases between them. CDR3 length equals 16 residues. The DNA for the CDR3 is TGTGCCAGCACCTCCTCTTGGGGGCGATTGGACACTGAAGCTTTCTTT. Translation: CASTSSWGRLDTEAFF.

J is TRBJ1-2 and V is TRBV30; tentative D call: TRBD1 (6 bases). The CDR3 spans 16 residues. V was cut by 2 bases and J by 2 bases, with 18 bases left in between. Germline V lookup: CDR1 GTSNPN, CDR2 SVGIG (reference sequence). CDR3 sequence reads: CAWSTPLGQGNYGYTF. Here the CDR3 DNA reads TGTGCCTGGAGTACCCCATTGGGGCAGGGGAACTATGGCTACACCTTC.

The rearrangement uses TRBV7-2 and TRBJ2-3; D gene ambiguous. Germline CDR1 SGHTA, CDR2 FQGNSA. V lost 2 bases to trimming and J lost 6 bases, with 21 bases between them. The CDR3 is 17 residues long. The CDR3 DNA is TGTGCCAGCAGCTTAACTCGGAACCCTCCCCCCGGGGATACGCAGTATTTT. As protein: CASSLTRNPPPGDTQYF.

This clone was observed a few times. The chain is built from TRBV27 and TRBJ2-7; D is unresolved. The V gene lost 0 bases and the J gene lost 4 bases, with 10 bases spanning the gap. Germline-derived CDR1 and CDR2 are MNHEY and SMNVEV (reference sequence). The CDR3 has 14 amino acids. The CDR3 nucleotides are TGTGCCAGCAGTTTATCGATCTCCTCTTACGAGCAGTACTTC. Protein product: CASSLSISSYEQYF.

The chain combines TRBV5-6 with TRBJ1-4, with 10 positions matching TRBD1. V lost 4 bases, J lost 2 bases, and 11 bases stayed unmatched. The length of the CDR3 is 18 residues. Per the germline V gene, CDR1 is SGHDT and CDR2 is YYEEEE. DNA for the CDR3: TGTGCCAGCAGCACCTACCGTGACAGGGGGCGGACTAATGAAAAACTGTTTTTT. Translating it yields CASSTYRDRGRTNEKLFF.

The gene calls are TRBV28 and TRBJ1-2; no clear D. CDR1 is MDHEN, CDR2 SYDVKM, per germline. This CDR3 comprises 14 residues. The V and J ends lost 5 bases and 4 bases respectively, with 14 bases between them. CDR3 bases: TGTGCCAGCAGTCTGTTCGGCAACCCCTATGGCTACACCTTC. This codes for CASSLFGNPYGYTF.

CDR3 protein: CASRRRQVGGSTGGNTEAFF. In DNA, the CDR3 is TGCGCCAGCAGACGACGCCAAGTAGGCGGTTCGACAGGGGGAAACACTGAAGCTTTCTTT. The V gene is TRBV5-1, the J gene TRBJ1-1; TRBD1 matches 9 bases. This CDR3 has 20 residues. With 5 bases clipped from V and 2 bases from J, the junction kept 22 bases outside the gene matches. CDR1 and CDR2 (germline): SGHRS, YFSETQ.

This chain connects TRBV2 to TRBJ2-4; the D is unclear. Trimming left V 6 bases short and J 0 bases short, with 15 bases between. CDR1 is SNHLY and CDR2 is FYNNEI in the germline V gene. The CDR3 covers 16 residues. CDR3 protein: CASSVQAFRAKNIQYF. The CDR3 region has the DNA TGTGCCAGCAGCGTCCAGGCGTTCCGAGCCAAAAACATTCAGTACTTC.

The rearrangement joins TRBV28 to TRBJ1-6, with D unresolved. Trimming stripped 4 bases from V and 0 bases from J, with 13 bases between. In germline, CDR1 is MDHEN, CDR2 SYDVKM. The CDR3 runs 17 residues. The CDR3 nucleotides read TGTGCCAGCAGTTCGCGGCTAGGGAGCTCCTATAATTCACCCCTCCACTTT. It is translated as CASSSRLGSSYNSPLHF.

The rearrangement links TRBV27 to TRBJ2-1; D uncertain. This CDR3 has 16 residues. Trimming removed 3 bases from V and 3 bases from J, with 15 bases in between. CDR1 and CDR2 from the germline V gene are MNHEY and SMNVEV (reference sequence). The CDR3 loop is CASSFPRLDGYNEQFF. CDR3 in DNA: TGTGCCAGCAGTTTCCCGCGTTTGGACGGCTACAATGAGCAGTTCTTC.

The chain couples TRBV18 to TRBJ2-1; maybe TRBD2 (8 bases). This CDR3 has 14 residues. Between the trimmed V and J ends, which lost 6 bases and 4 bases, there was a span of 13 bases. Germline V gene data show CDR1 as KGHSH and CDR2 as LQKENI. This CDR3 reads CASSGGGQYNEQFF. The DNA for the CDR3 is TGTGCCAGCTCCGGGGGGGGACAGTACAATGAGCAGTTCTTC. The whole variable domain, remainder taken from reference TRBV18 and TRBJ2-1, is NAGVMQNPRHLVRRRGQEARLRCSPMKGHSHVYWYRQLPEEGLKFMVYLQKENIIDESGMPKERFSAEFPKEGPSILRIQQVVRGDSAAYFCASSGGGQYNEQFFGPGTRLTVL.